Below, 26 T cell receptor beta chains from the same sample are listed, as sequenced in a study of blood T cell repertoires in COVID-19. TCRdb keeps only in-frame clones here, not all; method: immunoSEQ multiplex PCR. The sample records about 280,000 clones, 70% to 90% being singletons. The specimen sequenced was PBMCs or T cells enriched from blood (not recorded which). Source of these receptors: a woman in her twenties or thirties who had recovered from COVID-19.

A few counts support this clone. The chain is built from TRBV28 and TRBJ1-2, with D unresolved. The length of the CDR3 is 13 residues. The V gene's germline CDR1 is MDHEN and CDR2 SYDVKM. Trimming left V 2 bases short and J 8 bases short, with 12 bases between. The CDR3: CASSLGGISGYTF. Written as DNA, the CDR3 is TGTGCCAGCAGTTTAGGAGGGATCAGCGGCTACACCTTC.

The chain combines TRBV19 with TRBJ1-5; tentative D call: TRBD1 (5 bases). Trimming took off 6 bases at V and 7 bases at J, with 10 bases between the two ends. This CDR3 has 12 residues. The germline gives CDR1 LNHDA, CDR2 SQIVND (reference sequence). For the CDR3, the DNA is TGTGCCAGTAGACAGGAGTACCAGCCCCAGCATTTT. Its protein product is CASRQEYQPQHF.

The J gene is TRBJ2-6, the V gene TRBV19; 10 bases fit TRBD1. The CDR3 loop spans 17 amino acids. J gave up 2 bases and V 6 bases, and 7 bases lay outside the gene matches. Germline V lookup: CDR1 LNHDA, CDR2 SQIVND (reference sequence). The CDR3 sequence is CASREGQGFAGANVLTF. The CDR3 nucleotides are TGTGCCAGTAGGGAGGGACAGGGGTTTGCTGGGGCCAACGTCCTGACTTTC.

This sequence joins TRBV20-1 and TRBJ2-3; D remains unclear. The CDR3 totals 11 residues. The germline V gene encodes CDR1 DFQATT and CDR2 SNEGSKA (reference sequence). V was clipped by 6 bases and J by 5 bases, with 9 bases between them. CDR3 in DNA: TGCAGTGCCCCCTTTATAGATACGCAGTATTTT. It yields the protein CSAPFIDTQYF.

V and J are TRBV6-1 and TRBJ2-5; 8 bases are a match to TRBD1. The CDR3 is 15 residues long. V lost 2 bases, J lost 2 bases, and 4 bases stayed unmatched. The germline CDR1 and CDR2 sequences are MNHNS and SASEGT. CDR3 sequence: CASSEHTGGQETQYF. The CDR3 coding sequence is TGTGCCAGCAGTGAACATACAGGGGGGCAAGAGACCCAGTACTTC.

V usage is TRBV20-1 and J usage is TRBJ1-5; 9 bases are a match to TRBD1. The length of the CDR3 is 15 residues. Unmatched junction bases numbered 9, after V lost 3 bases and J lost 6 bases. Germline V gives CDR1 DFQATT, CDR2 SNEGSKA (reference sequence). The CDR3 protein is CSASPGQGLFQPQHF. CDR3 in DNA: TGCAGTGCTAGTCCGGGACAGGGTCTGTTTCAGCCCCAGCATTTT.

The chain employs TRBV28 and TRBJ2-7; 13 positions agree with TRBD2. The germline gives CDR1 MDHEN, CDR2 SYDVKM. The CDR3 totals 19 residues. Trimming at V came to 4 bases and at J to 13 bases, leaving 25 bases not matched to a gene. The CDR3 protein is CASSSRKAGLAGTLYRYYF. The CDR3 DNA sequence: TGTGCCAGCAGTTCCCGGAAGGCGGGACTAGCGGGAACTCTCTACCGATATTACTTC.

This CDR3 is CASSRTKNTEAFF. The DNA for the CDR3 is TGTGCCAGCAGCCGTACAAAGAACACTGAAGCTTTCTTT. This chain links TRBV7-9 with TRBJ1-1; no definite D call. V shed 5 bases and J shed 1 base, with 8 bases lying between them. The CDR3 covers 13 residues. CDR1 is SEHNR and CDR2 is FQNEAQ in the germline V gene (reference sequence).

The chain couples TRBV11-2 to TRBJ1-1; the D gene is possibly TRBD1 (5 bases). Germline CDR1 SGHAT, CDR2 FQNNGV. The CDR3 consists of 15 residues. Trimming stripped 1 base from V and 0 bases from J, with 9 bases between. CDR3 in amino acids: CASSLARQMNTEAFF. The CDR3, as DNA: TGTGCCAGCAGCTTAGCGCGACAGATGAACACTGAAGCTTTCTTT. Based on the CDR3 plus reference TRBV11-2 and TRBJ1-1, the full variable domain is EAGVAQSPRYKIIEKRQSVAFWCNPISGHATLYWYQQILGQGPKLLIQFQNNGVVDDSQLPKDRFSAERLKGVDSTLKIQPAKLEDSAVYLCASSLARQMNTEAFFGQGTRLTVV.

The rearrangement links TRBV6-9 to TRBJ2-5, with 11 bases identical to TRBD2. This CDR3 region has 16 residues. J gave up 1 base and V 10 bases, and 11 bases lay outside the gene matches. The germline gives CDR1 MNHGY, CDR2 SVAAGI. The CDR3 nucleotides are TGTGCCATCGACCAGATAGCGGGGGGGCCCCAAGAGACCCAGTACTTC. It yields the protein CAIDQIAGGPQETQYF.

The genes are TRBV28 and TRBJ2-7; TRBD1 aligns across 7 bases. There are 13 residues in the CDR3. V shed 4 bases and J 9 bases; nucleotides not matched to a gene: 9. Germline CDR1 and CDR2: MDHEN and SYDVKM. CDR3 DNA: TGTGCCAGCAGTTCATATCTGACAGGGATGCAGTACTTC. This gives the protein CASSSYLTGMQYF. The full variable domain, its missing parts supplied by reference TRBV28 and TRBJ2-7, is DVKVTQSSRYLVKRTGEKVFLECVQDMDHENMFWYRQDPGLGLRLIYFSYDVKMKEKGDIPEGYSVSREKKERFSLILESASTNQTSMYLCASSSYLTGMQYFGPGTRLTVT.

This clone was seen just once. The chain is built from TRBV11-2 and TRBJ1-4, with no clear D. Germline V gene data show CDR1 as SGHAT and CDR2 as FQNNGV. The CDR3 loop spans 13 amino acids. V lost 2 bases and J 5 bases, leaving 6 bases between the germline ends. The CDR3 protein is CASSLLVNEKLFF. The CDR3 DNA sequence: TGTGCCAGCAGCTTATTAGTGAATGAAAAACTGTTTTTT.

The V and J genes are TRBV7-8 and TRBJ2-2, with unresolved D. This CDR3 comprises 15 residues. Germline CDR1 and CDR2: SGHVS and FQNEAQ. V lost 1 base to trimming and J lost 3 bases, with 9 bases between them. The CDR3 reads CASSLGVSDTGELFF. DNA of the CDR3: TGTGCCAGCAGCTTAGGTGTATCGGACACCGGGGAGCTGTTTTTT.

The V and J genes are TRBV28 and TRBJ2-2, with unresolved D. The CDR3 consists of 17 residues. The V gene's germline CDR1 is MDHEN and CDR2 SYDVKM. V was pared by 5 bases and J by 4 bases, with 20 bases between. CDR3 DNA sequence: TGTGCCAGCAGTCCCTACACTCGTGTCGGGTTCACCGGGGAGCTGTTTTTT. It yields the protein CASSPYTRVGFTGELFF.

This chain connects TRBV4-1 to TRBJ2-3; a weak D match, TRBD1 (5 bases). Germline CDR1 and CDR2: MGHRA and YSYEKL. The CDR3 length is 14 residues. The V gene lost 1 base and the J gene lost 4 bases, with 9 bases spanning the gap. DNA for the CDR3: TGCGCCAGCAGCCAAGGCAGGGTATCAGATACGCAGTATTTT. Its protein product is CASSQGRVSDTQYF.

This chain connects TRBV6-5 to TRBJ2-7; 10 positions match TRBD2. Trimming at V came to 6 bases and at J to 1 base, leaving 6 bases not matched to a gene. The CDR3 extends over 15 amino acids. From germline, CDR1 is MNHEY and CDR2 SVGAGI. CDR3 DNA: TGTGCCAGCAGGCGGACTAGCGGCGAGTCCTACGAGCAGTACTTC. Translating it yields CASRRTSGESYEQYF.

The gene calls are TRBV4-1 and TRBJ2-1, with D unresolved. CDR3 length: 13 amino acids. V was cut by 0 bases and J by 15 bases, with 15 bases left in between. Germline values: CDR1 MGHRA, CDR2 YSYEKL. Written as DNA, the CDR3 is TGCGCCAGCAGCCAAGAAGCGAGGTCTTCGCCGTTCTTC. Protein sequence: CASSQEARSSPFF.

V is TRBV19 and J is TRBJ2-4; 7 bases are shared with TRBD1. Trimming removed 3 bases from V and 9 bases from J; junction bases left unmatched: 5. Looked up from germline, CDR1 is LNHDA and CDR2 is SQIVND (reference sequence). The CDR3 extends over 13 amino acids. This CDR3 is CASSMGDRAIQYF. CDR3 nucleotide sequence: TGTGCCAGTAGTATGGGAGACAGGGCCATTCAGTACTTC.

V usage is TRBV19 and J usage is TRBJ1-1; the D gene is possibly TRBD1 (5 bases). The CDR3 is 14 residues long. The V end lost 2 bases, the J end lost 3 bases, and 10 bases lay between the germline ends. Germline CDR1 LNHDA, CDR2 SQIVND (reference sequence). Written as DNA, the CDR3 is TGTGCCAGTAGTATATGGGGGGGGGACACTGAAGCTTTCTTT. This translates into CASSIWGGDTEAFF.

The CDR3 nucleotides are TGCAGCGTCGCACGCGAGGACACTGAAGCTTTCTTT. Translation gives CSVAREDTEAFF. The chain uses TRBV29-1 and TRBJ1-1, with D uncertain. Germline-derived CDR1 and CDR2 are SQVTM and ANQGSEA. The V end lost 6 bases, the J end lost 3 bases, and 11 bases lay between the germline ends. This CDR3 has 12 residues. The full variable domain, its missing parts supplied by reference TRBV29-1 and TRBJ1-1, is SAVISQKPSRDICQRGTSLTIQCQVDSQVTMMFWYRQQPGQSLTLIATANQGSEATYESGFVIDKFPISRPNLTFSTLTVSNMSPEDSSIYLCSVAREDTEAFFGQGTRLTVV.

The CDR3: CASSLWDRYNEQFF. DNA of the CDR3: TGTGCCAGCAGCTTATGGGACAGGTACAATGAGCAGTTCTTC. J is TRBJ2-1 and V is TRBV7-9; 8 bases are a match to TRBD1. The V and J ends lost 2 bases and 4 bases, in that order; junction bases with no gene match: 1. The CDR3 has 14 amino acids. Germline values: CDR1 SEHNR, CDR2 FQNEAQ (reference sequence).

V and J are TRBV28 and TRBJ2-7; tentative D call: TRBD2 (5 bases). V was trimmed by 6 bases and J by 6 bases, leaving 9 bases between them. Per germline, CDR1 MDHEN and CDR2 SYDVKM. The CDR3 contains 11 residues. The CDR3 here is CASSLGGEQYF. The CDR3 coding sequence is TGTGCCAGCAGCCTAGGAGGCGAGCAGTACTTC.

The chain couples TRBV6-1 to TRBJ1-2; no clear D gene. The germline V gene has CDR1 MNHNS and CDR2 SASEGT. V dropped 2 bases and J dropped 4 bases, with 14 bases sitting between them. This CDR3 is built from 15 residues. Here the CDR3 reads CASSERLSQSYGYTF. DNA of the CDR3: TGTGCCAGCAGTGAACGTCTGAGCCAAAGCTATGGCTACACCTTC.

The genes are TRBV5-6 and TRBJ1-2, with D perhaps TRBD1 (6 bases). Trimming cost V 0 bases and J 0 bases, with 12 bases left between them. This CDR3 contains 16 residues. Germline V gene data show CDR1 as SGHDT and CDR2 as YYEEEE. The CDR3 spells CASSLAGDPSNYGYTF. The CDR3 coding sequence is TGTGCCAGCAGCTTGGCAGGGGATCCCTCTAACTATGGCTACACCTTC.

V and J are TRBV7-7 and TRBJ2-1; 7 positions match TRBD2. Germline trimming cut 4 bases from V and 1 base from J; bases unmatched to any gene: 4. Germline V gene lookup returns CDR1 SSHAT and CDR2 FNYEAQ (reference sequence). The CDR3 runs 15 residues. The CDR3 loop is CASSYREGSYNEQFF. The CDR3 DNA follows: TGTGCCAGCAGCTATAGGGAGGGATCCTACAATGAGCAGTTCTTC. The entire variable domain, with the rest obtained from reference TRBV7-7 and TRBJ2-1, is as follows: GAGVSQSPRYKVTKRGQDVTLRCDPISSHATLYWYQQALGQGPEFLTYFNYEAQPDKSGLPSDRFSAERPEGSISTLTIQRTEQRDSAMYRCASSYREGSYNEQFFGPGTRLTVL.

J is TRBJ2-1 and V is TRBV4-3, with 10 bases identical to TRBD1. Trimming cost V 2 bases and J 4 bases; bases outside gene matches: 11. This CDR3 comprises 18 residues. Germline V lookup: CDR1 LGHNA, CDR2 YSLEER. The CDR3 reads CASSQSPSGTGVYNEQFF. The CDR3 coding sequence is TGCGCCAGCAGCCAATCACCATCCGGGACAGGGGTATACAATGAGCAGTTCTTC.